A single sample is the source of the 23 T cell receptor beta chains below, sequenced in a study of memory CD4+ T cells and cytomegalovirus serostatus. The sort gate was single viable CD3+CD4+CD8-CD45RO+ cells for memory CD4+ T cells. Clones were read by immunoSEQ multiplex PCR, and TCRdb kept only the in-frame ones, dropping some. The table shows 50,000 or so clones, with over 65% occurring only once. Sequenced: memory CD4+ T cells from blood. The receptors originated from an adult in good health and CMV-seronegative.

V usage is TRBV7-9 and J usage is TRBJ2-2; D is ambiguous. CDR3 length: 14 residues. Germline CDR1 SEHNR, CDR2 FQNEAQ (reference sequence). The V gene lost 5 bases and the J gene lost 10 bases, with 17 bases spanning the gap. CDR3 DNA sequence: TGTGCCAGCAGCCCGAGTCGGGCTGAGGAGGAGCTGTTTTTT. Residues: CASSPSRAEEELFF.

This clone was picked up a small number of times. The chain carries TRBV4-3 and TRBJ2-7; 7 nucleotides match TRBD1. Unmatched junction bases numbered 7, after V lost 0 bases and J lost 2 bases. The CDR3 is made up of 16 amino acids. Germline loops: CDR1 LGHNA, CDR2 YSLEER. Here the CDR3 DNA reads TGCGCCAGCAGCCAAGACTCGACAGGGAACCCCTACGAGCAGTACTTC. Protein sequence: CASSQDSTGNPYEQYF.

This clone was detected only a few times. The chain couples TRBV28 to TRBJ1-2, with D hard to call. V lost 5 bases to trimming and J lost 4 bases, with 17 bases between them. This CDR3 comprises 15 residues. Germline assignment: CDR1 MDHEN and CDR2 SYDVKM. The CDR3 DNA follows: TGTGCCAGCAGTCCTGGACGGGAGGCCTTCTATGGCTACACCTTC. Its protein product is CASSPGREAFYGYTF.

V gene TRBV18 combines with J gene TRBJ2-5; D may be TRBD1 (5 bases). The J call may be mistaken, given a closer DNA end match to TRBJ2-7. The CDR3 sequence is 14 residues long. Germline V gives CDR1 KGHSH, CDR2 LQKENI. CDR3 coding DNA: TGTGCCAGCTCACCATTGGGGCCTCCCTACGAGCAGTACTTC. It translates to CASSPLGPPYEQYF.

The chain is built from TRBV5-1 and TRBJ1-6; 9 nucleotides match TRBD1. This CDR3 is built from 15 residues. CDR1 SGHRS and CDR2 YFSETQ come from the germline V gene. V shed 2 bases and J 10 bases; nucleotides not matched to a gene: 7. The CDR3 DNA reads TGCGCCAGCAGCTTTGGGACAGGGTGGGAATCACCCCTCCACTTT. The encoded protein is CASSFGTGWESPLHF. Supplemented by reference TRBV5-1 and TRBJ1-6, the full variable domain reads KAGVTQTPRYLIKTRGQQVTLSCSPISGHRSVSWYQQTPGQGLQFLFEYFSETQRNKGNFPGRFSGRQFSNSRSEMNVSTLELGDSALYLCASSFGTGWESPLHFGNGTRLTVT.

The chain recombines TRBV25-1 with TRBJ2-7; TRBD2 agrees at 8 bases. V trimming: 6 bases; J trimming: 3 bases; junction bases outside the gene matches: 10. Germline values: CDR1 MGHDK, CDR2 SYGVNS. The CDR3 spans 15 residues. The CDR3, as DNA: TGTGCCAGCAGCCCGCCGGGGGGGCGCGTCTACGAGCAGTACTTC. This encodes CASSPPGGRVYEQYF.

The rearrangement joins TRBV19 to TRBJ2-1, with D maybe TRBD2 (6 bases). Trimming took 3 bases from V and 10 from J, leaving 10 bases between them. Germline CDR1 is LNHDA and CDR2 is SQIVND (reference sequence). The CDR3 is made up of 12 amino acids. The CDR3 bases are TGTGCCAGTAGTATCACGGGGGTCGAGCAGTTCTTC. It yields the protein CASSITGVEQFF.

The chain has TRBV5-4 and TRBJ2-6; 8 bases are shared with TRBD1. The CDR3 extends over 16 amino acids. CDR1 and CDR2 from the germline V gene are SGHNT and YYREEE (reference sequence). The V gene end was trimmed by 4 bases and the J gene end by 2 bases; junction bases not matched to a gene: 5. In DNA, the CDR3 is TGTGCCAGCAGCAGGGCCAGGGGGCCTGGGGCCAACGTCCTGACTTTC. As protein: CASSRARGPGANVLTF.

The CDR3 coding sequence is TGCGCCAGCAGCACTACAGGGGGTTGGGATTCACCCCTCCACTTT. Protein sequence: CASSTTGGWDSPLHF. The chain is built from TRBV5-1 and TRBJ1-6; 8 bases are shared with TRBD1. The V and J ends lost 4 bases and 8 bases, in that order; junction bases with no gene match: 8. The germline CDR1 and CDR2 sequences are SGHRS and YFSETQ. The CDR3 sequence is 15 residues long.

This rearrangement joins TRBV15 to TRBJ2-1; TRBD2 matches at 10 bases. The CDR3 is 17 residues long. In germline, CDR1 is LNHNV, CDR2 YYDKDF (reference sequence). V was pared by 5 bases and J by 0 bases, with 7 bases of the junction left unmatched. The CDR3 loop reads CATSGLAGANSYNEQFF. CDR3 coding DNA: TGTGCCACCAGCGGTCTAGCGGGGGCCAACTCCTACAATGAGCAGTTCTTC. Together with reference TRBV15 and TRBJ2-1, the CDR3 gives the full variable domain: DAMVIQNPRYQVTQFGKPVTLSCSQTLNHNVMYWYQQKSSQAPKLLFHYYDKDFNNEADTPDNFQSRRPNTSFCFLDIRSPGLGDTAMYLCATSGLAGANSYNEQFFGPGTRLTVL.

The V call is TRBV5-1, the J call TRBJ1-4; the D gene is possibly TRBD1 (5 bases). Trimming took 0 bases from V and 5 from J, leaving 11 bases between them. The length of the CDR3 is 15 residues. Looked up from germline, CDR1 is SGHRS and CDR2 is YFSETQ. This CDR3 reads CASSLEGMQNEKLFF. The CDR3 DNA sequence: TGCGCCAGCAGCTTGGAGGGGATGCAGAATGAAAAACTGTTTTTT. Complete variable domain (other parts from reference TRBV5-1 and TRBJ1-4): KAGVTQTPRYLIKTRGQQVTLSCSPISGHRSVSWYQQTPGQGLQFLFEYFSETQRNKGNFPGRFSGRQFSNSRSEMNVSTLELGDSALYLCASSLEGMQNEKLFFGSGTQLSVL.

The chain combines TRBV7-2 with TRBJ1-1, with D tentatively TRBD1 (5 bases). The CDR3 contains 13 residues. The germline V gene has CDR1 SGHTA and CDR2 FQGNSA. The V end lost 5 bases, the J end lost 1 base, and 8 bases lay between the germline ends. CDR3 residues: CASSKQENTEAFF. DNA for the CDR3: TGTGCCAGCAGCAAACAGGAGAACACTGAAGCTTTCTTT.

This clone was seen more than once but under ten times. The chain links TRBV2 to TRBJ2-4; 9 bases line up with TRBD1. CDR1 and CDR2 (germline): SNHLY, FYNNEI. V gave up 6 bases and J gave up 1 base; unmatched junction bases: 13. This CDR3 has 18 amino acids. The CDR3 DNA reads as TGTGCCAGCAGGAAAGACACAGGGGGCATGAGGGCCAAAAACATTCAGTACTTC. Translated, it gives CASRKDTGGMRAKNIQYF.

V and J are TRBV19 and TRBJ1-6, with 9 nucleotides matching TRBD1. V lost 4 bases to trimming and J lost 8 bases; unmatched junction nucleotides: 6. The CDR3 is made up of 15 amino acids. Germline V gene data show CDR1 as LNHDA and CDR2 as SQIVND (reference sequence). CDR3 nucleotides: TGTGCCAGTAGTAGAGAGGGACAGGGAGATTCACCCCTCCACTTT. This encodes CASSREGQGDSPLHF.

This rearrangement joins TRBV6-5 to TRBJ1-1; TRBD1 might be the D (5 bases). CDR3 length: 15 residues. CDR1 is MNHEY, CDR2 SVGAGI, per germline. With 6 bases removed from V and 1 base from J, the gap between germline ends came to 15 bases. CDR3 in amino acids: CASRERQRTNTEAFF. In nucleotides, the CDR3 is TGTGCCAGCAGGGAGAGACAGAGAACGAACACTGAAGCTTTCTTT.

CDR3 in DNA: TGTGCCAGCAGCAAAGCCGGACAGGGGGGTACGGAGACCCAGTACTTC. This encodes CASSKAGQGGTETQYF. This sequence joins TRBV21-1 and TRBJ2-5; TRBD1 is the table's D call and was not checked against the DNA. TRBV21-1 is a recognized pseudogene. This CDR3 has 16 amino acids.

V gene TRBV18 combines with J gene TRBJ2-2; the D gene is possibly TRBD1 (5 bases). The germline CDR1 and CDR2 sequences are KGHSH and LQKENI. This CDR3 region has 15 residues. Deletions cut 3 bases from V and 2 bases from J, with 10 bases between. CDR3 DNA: TGTGCCAGCTCACCCGGACATGGAAACACCGGGGAGCTGTTTTTT. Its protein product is CASSPGHGNTGELFF.

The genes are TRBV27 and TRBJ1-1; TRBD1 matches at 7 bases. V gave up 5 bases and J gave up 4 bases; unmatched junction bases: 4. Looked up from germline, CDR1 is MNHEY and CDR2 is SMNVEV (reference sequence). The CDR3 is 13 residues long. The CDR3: CASSVKGATEAFF. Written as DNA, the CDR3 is TGTGCCAGCAGTGTGAAGGGGGCCACTGAAGCTTTCTTT.

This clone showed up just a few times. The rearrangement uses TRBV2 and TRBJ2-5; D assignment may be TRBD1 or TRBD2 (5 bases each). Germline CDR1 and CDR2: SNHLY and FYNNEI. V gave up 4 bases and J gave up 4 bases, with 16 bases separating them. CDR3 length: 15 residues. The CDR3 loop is CASSGDLSQVETQYF. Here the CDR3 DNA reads TGTGCCAGCAGTGGGGACCTATCACAGGTAGAGACCCAGTACTTC.

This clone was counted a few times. The DNA of the CDR3 is TGTGCCAGCAGCCCAGGGGTAGTAACGCAGTATTTT. Protein: CASSPGVVTQYF. The rearrangement uses TRBV5-8 and TRBJ2-3; maybe TRBD1 (6 bases). The CDR3 has 12 amino acids. V was clipped by 4 bases and J by 9 bases, with 12 bases between them. Germline V lookup: CDR1 SGHTS, CDR2 YDEGEE.

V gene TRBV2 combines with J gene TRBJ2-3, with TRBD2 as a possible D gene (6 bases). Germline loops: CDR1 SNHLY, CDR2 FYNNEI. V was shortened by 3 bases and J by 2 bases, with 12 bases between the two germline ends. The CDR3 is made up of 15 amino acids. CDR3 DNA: TGTGCCAGCAGTGATGGGCGGGGATTCACAGATACGCAGTATTTT. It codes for CASSDGRGFTDTQYF.

CDR3 nucleotide sequence: TGTGCCAGCAGCTCCGGGCCAGATCGTGGCTACACCTTC. This gives the protein CASSSGPDRGYTF. The chain carries TRBV11-1 and TRBJ1-2; D not resolved. V was shortened by 4 bases and J by 7 bases, with 13 bases between the two germline ends. This CDR3 region has 13 residues. The V gene's germline CDR1 is SGHAT and CDR2 FQDESV (reference sequence).

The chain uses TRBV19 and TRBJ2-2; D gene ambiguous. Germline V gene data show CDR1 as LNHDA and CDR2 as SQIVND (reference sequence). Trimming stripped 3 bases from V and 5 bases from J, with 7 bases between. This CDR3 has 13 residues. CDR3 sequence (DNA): TGTGCCAGTAGTATCCCGCAAACCGGGGAGCTGTTTTTT. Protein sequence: CASSIPQTGELFF.